Below are 25 T cell receptor beta chains sequenced from a single sample in a study of cytomegalovirus exposure and HLA in healthy donors. PCR amplification relied on 60 Vbeta primers (plus 13 Jbeta primers). The repertoire was sequenced with immunoSEQ multiplex PCR; TCRdb's copy has only in-frame clones and lacks some. Of 95,000 to 100,000 clones in the sample, roughly 80% were seen once. The sequenced sample was PBMCs. Every receptor here comes from a man aged 40-49 years in good health and CMV-seronegative.

This rearrangement joins TRBV28 to TRBJ2-5; 7 positions agree with TRBD2. Germline assignment: CDR1 MDHEN and CDR2 SYDVKM. CDR3 length: 16 residues. Germline trimming cut 4 bases from V and 2 bases from J; bases unmatched to any gene: 10. CDR3 region: CASSSYLAANQETQYF. For the CDR3, the DNA is TGTGCCAGCAGTTCCTATCTAGCGGCTAATCAAGAGACCCAGTACTTC.

The count of this clone is one. The chain employs TRBV9 and TRBJ2-7, with 12 positions matching TRBD2. CDR1 is SGDLS, CDR2 YYNGEE, per germline. The junction had 10 bases not matched to a gene; V was cut back by 5 bases and J by 4 bases. The CDR3 is 16 amino acids. The chain's CDR3 is CASSPSGRASSYEQYF. The CDR3 DNA reads TGTGCCAGCAGTCCTAGCGGGAGGGCTTCCTCTTACGAGCAGTACTTC.

This clone was detected a few times. The chain couples TRBV9 to TRBJ2-3; 11 positions match TRBD2. The CDR3 sequence is 13 residues long. With V trimmed by 7 bases and J by 5 bases, 3 bases remained unmatched. Germline V CDR1 and CDR2: SGDLS, YYNGEE. The CDR3 nucleotides are TGTGCCAGCGATACTAGCGGGGGAGATACGCAGTATTTT. It encodes CASDTSGGDTQYF.

The CDR3 protein is CASSEFGQAQPQHF. In nucleotides, the CDR3 is TGTGCCAGCAGTGAATTCGGACAGGCTCAGCCCCAGCATTTT. This chain joins TRBV25-1 and TRBJ1-5; 7 positions agree with TRBD1. Unmatched junction bases numbered 3, after V lost 1 base and J lost 6 bases. The CDR3 totals 14 residues. Germline CDR1 and CDR2: MGHDK and SYGVNS.

The rearrangement links TRBV19 to TRBJ2-7, with D possibly being TRBD2 (5 bases). V lost 4 bases and J 7 bases, leaving 17 bases between the germline ends. Germline CDR1 reads LNHDA; CDR2 reads SQIVND (reference sequence). The CDR3 is made up of 14 amino acids. CDR3 DNA sequence: TGTGCCAGTAGTAAGTCAGTACGTTCGGGGGAGCAGTACTTC. This sequence encodes CASSKSVRSGEQYF.

For the CDR3, the DNA is TGTGCCAGCAGCTTAGTGGGGGGGAACACTGAAGCTTTCTTT. This gives the protein CASSLVGGNTEAFF. The chain is built from TRBV11-2 and TRBJ1-1; the D gene is possibly TRBD1 (5 bases). This CDR3 comprises 14 residues. Trimming removed 1 base at V and 1 base at J, with 7 bases between. CDR1 is SGHAT, CDR2 FQNNGV, per germline.

This chain joins TRBV7-2 and TRBJ2-4; D may be TRBD1 (5 bases). CDR3 length: 14 residues. Deletions cut 5 bases from V and 5 bases from J, with 13 bases between. Looked up from germline, CDR1 is SGHTA and CDR2 is FQGNSA. The DNA of the CDR3 is TGTGCCAGCAGCATTCAGGGTCCCCAAAACATTCAGTACTTC. Translated: CASSIQGPQNIQYF. Combining the CDR3 with reference TRBV7-2 and TRBJ2-4 gives the whole variable domain GAGVSQSPSNKVTEKGKDVELRCDPISGHTALYWYRQSLGQGLEFLIYFQGNSAPDKSGLPSDRFSAERTGGSVSTLTIQRTQQEDSAVYLCASSIQGPQNIQYFGAGTRLSVL.

This clone has only a few counts. The J gene is TRBJ2-5, the V gene TRBV7-2, with TRBD2 identical over 10 bases. Germline lookup yields CDR1 SGHTA and CDR2 FQGNSA. The length of the CDR3 is 16 residues. The junction had 5 bases not matched to a gene; V was cut back by 3 bases and J by 1 base. The CDR3 loop reads CASSFVAGGPQETQYF. CDR3 DNA sequence: TGTGCCAGCAGCTTTGTAGCGGGAGGACCCCAAGAGACCCAGTACTTC.

The rearrangement joins TRBV7-7 to TRBJ2-5; tentative D call: TRBD2 (6 bases). CDR3 length: 19 amino acids. V lost 4 bases to trimming and J lost 5 bases, with 29 bases between them. The germline gives CDR1 SSHAT, CDR2 FNYEAQ (reference sequence). The CDR3 spells CASSSHSAGRQRRGETQYF. As DNA, the CDR3 is TGTGCCAGCAGCTCCCACTCGGCAGGGAGGCAGCGGAGAGGGGAGACCCAGTACTTC.

This CDR3 reads CASSLGDISYGYTF. The DNA of the CDR3 is TGTGCCAGCAGCTTAGGGGACATCTCCTATGGCTACACCTTC. The chain combines TRBV7-8 with TRBJ1-2; perhaps TRBD1 as D (6 bases). This CDR3 is built from 14 residues. Germline V gene lookup returns CDR1 SGHVS and CDR2 FQNEAQ. The V and J ends lost 1 base and 4 bases respectively, with 10 bases between them.

This chain links TRBV7-6 with TRBJ2-5; 10 bases fit TRBD2. J lost 1 base, V lost 3 bases, and 2 bases had no gene match. This CDR3 region has 15 residues. CDR1 is SGHVS, CDR2 FNYEAQ, per germline. The CDR3, as DNA: TGTGCCAGCAGCTTTGGGACTAGCGCCCAAGAGACCCAGTACTTC. This sequence encodes CASSFGTSAQETQYF.

This rearrangement joins TRBV4-3 to TRBJ2-7; D ambiguous. The ends were cut back, 1 base at V and 4 bases at J, with 11 bases in the middle. Germline CDR1 and CDR2: LGHNA and YSLEER. This CDR3 is built from 14 residues. In DNA form, the CDR3 reads TGCGCCAGCAGCCAAGGGCAGGCCACGTACGAGCAGTACTTC. Protein: CASSQGQATYEQYF.

The rearrangement links TRBV28 to TRBJ1-5, with TRBD1 as a possible D gene (6 bases). Trimming stripped 11 bases from V and 2 bases from J, with 16 bases between. Per germline, CDR1 MDHEN and CDR2 SYDVKM. The CDR3 loop spans 14 amino acids. The CDR3 sequence is CAGGAGRRNQPQHF. CDR3 bases: TGTGCCGGGGGGGCAGGGCGGCGCAATCAGCCCCAGCATTTT.

This clone was seen a handful of times. This chain connects TRBV9 to TRBJ2-2; 10 nucleotides line up with TRBD2. Trimming cost V 3 bases and J 8 bases; bases outside gene matches: 7. From germline, CDR1 is SGDLS and CDR2 YYNGEE. The CDR3 is made up of 15 amino acids. The CDR3: CASSEAGGPAGELFF. CDR3 sequence (DNA): TGTGCCAGCAGCGAAGCGGGGGGGCCTGCTGGGGAGCTGTTTTTT.

The CDR3 DNA follows: TGTGCCAGCAGCTCGGGGAGCGGGAAAAGGGAGACCCAGTACTTC. This encodes CASSSGSGKRETQYF. The chain combines TRBV7-2 with TRBJ2-5, with 7 bases matching TRBD2. Germline CDR1 reads SGHTA; CDR2 reads FQGNSA. V was pared by 4 bases and J by 5 bases, with 10 bases of the junction left unmatched. This CDR3 has 15 amino acids. Variable domain in full (rest from reference TRBV7-2 and TRBJ2-5): GAGVSQSPSNKVTEKGKDVELRCDPISGHTALYWYRQSLGQGLEFLIYFQGNSAPDKSGLPSDRFSAERTGGSVSTLTIQRTQQEDSAVYLCASSSGSGKRETQYFGPGTRLLVL.

J is TRBJ2-2 and V is TRBV19; D is perhaps TRBD2 (6 bases). V shed 1 base and J shed 2 bases, with 14 bases lying between them. The germline V gene encodes CDR1 LNHDA and CDR2 SQIVND (reference sequence). The CDR3 length is 17 residues. CDR3 protein: CASSIGGGALNTGELFF. CDR3 nucleotides: TGTGCCAGTAGTATAGGCGGCGGGGCTCTTAACACCGGGGAGCTGTTTTTT.

V and J are TRBV2 and TRBJ2-7, with 9 bases lining up with TRBD2. After removal of 7 bases from V and 2 bases from J, the junction contained 24 bases not matched to a gene. Germline CDR1 reads SNHLY; CDR2 reads FYNNEI. CDR3 size: 20 residues. The CDR3 spells CASKWVRPGLAGLITYEQYF. DNA of the CDR3: TGTGCCAGCAAATGGGTACGACCGGGACTAGCTGGATTAATCACCTACGAGCAGTACTTC.

The chain uses TRBV6-1 and TRBJ2-1; 9 bases match TRBD1. Trimming cost V 6 bases and J 7 bases; bases outside gene matches: 10. This CDR3 comprises 15 residues. Germline V CDR1 and CDR2: MNHNS, SASEGT. DNA for the CDR3: TGTGCCAGCAGGGCGGGGACAGGGAAAGGAAATGAGCAGTTCTTC. This codes for CASRAGTGKGNEQFF.

The CDR3 DNA reads as TGCGCCAGTGGACTAGCCGGCGAGCAGTACTTC. It codes for CASGLAGEQYF. The V call is TRBV5-1, the J call TRBJ2-7, with 8 positions matching TRBD2. Trimming at V came to 8 bases and at J to 6 bases, leaving 4 bases not matched to a gene. Germline CDR1 SGHRS, CDR2 YFSETQ. This CDR3 contains 11 residues.

A few counts support this clone. This rearrangement joins TRBV6-1 to TRBJ1-5; D is possibly TRBD1 (6 bases). The CDR3 spans 16 residues. CDR1 MNHNS and CDR2 SASEGT come from the germline V gene. The ends were cut back, 4 bases at V and 2 bases at J, with 15 bases in the middle. The CDR3 is CASSGQDLFGNQPQHF. In DNA form, the CDR3 reads TGTGCCAGCAGTGGACAGGACCTGTTCGGCAATCAGCCCCAGCATTTT.

In this sample, this clone turned up once. The same CDR3 also results from other DNA sequences found in this sample. This chain uses TRBV10-3 with TRBJ1-1, with TRBD1 identical over 9 bases. CDR1 and CDR2 (germline): ENHRY, SYGVKD. This CDR3 is 16 amino acids long. The J segment lost 0 bases and the V segment lost 0 bases, leaving 2 bases of the junction unmatched. CDR3: CAISESGQGVNTEAFF. The CDR3 DNA is TGTGCCATCAGTGAGTCGGGACAGGGAGTGAACACTGAAGCTTTCTTT.

The count of this clone is one. This chain links TRBV2 with TRBJ2-1, with unresolved D. The V gene's germline CDR1 is SNHLY and CDR2 FYNNEI. There are 11 residues in the CDR3. V lost 5 bases and J 6 bases, leaving 5 bases between the germline ends. The CDR3 sequence is CASSRSNEQFF. CDR3 bases: TGTGCCAGCAGTCGTAGCAATGAGCAGTTCTTC.

The J gene is TRBJ2-3, the V gene TRBV7-2; the match to TRBD2 covers 14 bases. The CDR3 has 19 residues. Germline loops: CDR1 SGHTA, CDR2 FQGNSA. J gave up 6 bases and V 3 bases, and 14 bases lay outside the gene matches. In DNA, the CDR3 is TGTGCCAGCAGCTTGACCGGGACTAGCGGGGGAGGGGCTTGGGATACGCAGTATTTT. This gives the protein CASSLTGTSGGGAWDTQYF.

This clone appeared once. The chain couples TRBV28 to TRBJ2-3; 9 positions match TRBD2. Germline V CDR1 and CDR2: MDHEN, SYDVKM. With V trimmed by 7 bases and J by 5 bases, 7 bases remained unmatched. CDR3 length: 14 residues. CDR3 residues: CASNWRGGVDTQYF. The CDR3 DNA sequence: TGTGCCAGCAATTGGCGGGGGGGTGTAGATACGCAGTATTTT.

This sequence joins TRBV28 and TRBJ2-7; a possible D gene is TRBD2 (6 bases). The germline CDR1 and CDR2 sequences are MDHEN and SYDVKM. The germline V and J ends were trimmed by 3 bases and 6 bases, with 9 bases remaining between them. There are 12 residues in the CDR3. The CDR3 DNA sequence: TGTGCCAGCAGTTTTTCCGGGGGCGAGCAGTACTTC. It specifies CASSFSGGEQYF.